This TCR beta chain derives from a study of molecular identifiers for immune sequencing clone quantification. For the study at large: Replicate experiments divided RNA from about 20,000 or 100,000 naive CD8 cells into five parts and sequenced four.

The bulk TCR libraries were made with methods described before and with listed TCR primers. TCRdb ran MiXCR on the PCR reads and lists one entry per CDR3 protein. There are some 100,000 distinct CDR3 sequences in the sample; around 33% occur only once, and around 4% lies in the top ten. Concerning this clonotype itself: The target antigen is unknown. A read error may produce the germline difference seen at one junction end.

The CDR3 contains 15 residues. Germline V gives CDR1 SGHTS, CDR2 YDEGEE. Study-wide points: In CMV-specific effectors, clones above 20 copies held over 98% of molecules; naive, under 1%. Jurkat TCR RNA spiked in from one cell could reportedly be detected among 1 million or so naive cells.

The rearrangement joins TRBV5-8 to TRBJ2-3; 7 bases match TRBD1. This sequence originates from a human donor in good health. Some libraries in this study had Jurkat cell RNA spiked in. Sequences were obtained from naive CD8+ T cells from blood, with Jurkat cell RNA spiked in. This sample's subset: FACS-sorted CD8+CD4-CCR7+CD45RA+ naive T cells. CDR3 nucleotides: TGTGCCGGCAGCTTGGGGCAGGGGGATACAGATACGCAGTATTTT. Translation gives CAGSLGQGDTDTQYF. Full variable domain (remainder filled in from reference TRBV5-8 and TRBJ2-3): EAGVTQSPTHLIKTRGQQATLRCSPISGHTSVYWYQQALGLGLQFLLWYDEGEERNRGNFPPRFSGRQFPNYSSELNVNALELEDSALYLCAGSLGQGDTDTQYFGPGTRLTVL.